This T cell receptor (beta chain) was profiled in a study of regulatory T cells in long-lasting Graves disease. As to time point: persistent/refractory GD, antithyroid drugs over 5 years with positive TRAb. Isolated PBMC RNA provided the starting material for the TCR library. The ends were cut back, 0 bases at V and 5 bases at J, with 10 bases in the middle. Germline CDR1 and CDR2: SGHTA and FQGNSA. The CDR3 contains 14 residues. CDR3 regions were amplified by Arm-PCR using iRepertoire HTBI primers to build TCR beta libraries. Source study methods: From all samples, identification returned roughly 15 TRBJ and about 60 TRBV segments. TCRdb reprocessed the multiplex PCR reads with MiXCR, giving one entry per CDR3 protein. These V and J calls are TCRdb output, not the study's own analysis. The repertoire holds 350,000 to 450,000 distinct CDR3 sequences, with roughly 24% as singletons.

The specimen was peripheral blood mononuclear cells (PBMCs), collected when the disease was refractory, from a patient treated with antithyroid drugs. The gene calls are TRBV7-2 and TRBJ2-5; unclear D gene. This TCR derives from a middle-aged woman with Graves disease. The CDR3 region has the DNA TGTGCCAGCAGCTTAGCGATTAGTAGCGAGACCCAGTACTTC. Protein product: CASSLAISSETQYF.